Listed below are T cell receptor beta chains from one sample, sequenced in a study of T cell responses to AZD1222 COVID-19 vaccine. Some clones are missing from TCRdb's copy, which holds only in-frame ones; the method was immunoSEQ multiplex PCR. Among about 110,000 clones, more than 90% were seen once, and the ten largest hold roughly 2.7%. Specimen: peripheral blood, collected 28 days after the second AZD1222 dose. These receptors were obtained from an adult who received the AZD1222 COVID-19 vaccine. Both conserved end residues are part of each CDR3. The D gene is left open where the match is weak. Clone size is given for some rows only: seen once, a few or many times, or a class if the clone is expanded.

size,D,J,V,CDR3,DNA
-,TRBD2,TRBJ2-2,TRBV4-3,CASSFGRIGELFF,TGCGCCAGCAGCTTCGGGAGGATAGGGGAGCTGTTTTTT
-,-,TRBJ1-1,TRBV12-5,CASGLVFGGTTEAFF,TGTGCTAGTGGTTTGGTATTCGGGGGGACCACTGAAGCTTTCTTT
-,TRBD2,TRBJ2-3,TRBV29-1,CSVDRPAGGVDTQYF,TGCAGCGTTGACAGGCCAGCGGGGGGAGTGGATACGCAGTATTTT
-,-,TRBJ2-5,TRBV18,CASSPSPGDGETQYF,TGTGCCAGCTCACCCAGCCCCGGGGATGGAGAGACCCAGTACTTC
-,-,TRBJ2-5,TRBV28,CASSLSSLGTQYF,TGTGCCAGCAGTTTATCCTCGCTTGGGACCCAGTACTTC
-,TRBD1,TRBJ2-3,TRBV4-3,CASSQGQGDTQYF,TGCGCCAGCAGTCAGGGACAGGGGGATACGCAGTATTTT
-,TRBD2,TRBJ2-1,TRBV10-1,CARRTSGRDNEQFF,TGCGCCAGACGGACTAGCGGAAGGGACAATGAGCAGTTCTTC
-,-,TRBJ2-7,TRBV15,CATTNPQGGSDEQYF,TGTGCCACCACTAACCCACAGGGAGGCTCGGACGAGCAGTACTTC
-,TRBD1,TRBJ2-7,TRBV19,CASSSGQGPYEQYF,TGTGCCAGTAGTAGCGGACAGGGACCCTACGAGCAGTACTTC
-,-,TRBJ1-3,TRBV18,CASSPGVSGNTIYF,TGTGCCAGCTCACCCGGAGTCTCTGGAAACACCATATATTTT
-,-,TRBJ1-4,TRBV21-1,CASSNERGNEKLFF,TGTGCCAGCAGCAATGAGAGGGGTAATGAAAAACTGTTTTTT
-,TRBD2,TRBJ2-1,TRBV27,CASIPRASGEFVLFF,TGTGCCAGCATCCCTCGGGCTAGCGGGGAATTCGTTCTTTTCTTC
-,-,TRBJ1-6,TRBV7-8,CASRATAYNSPLHF,TGTGCCAGCAGGGCGACAGCATATAATTCACCCCTCCACTTT
-,-,TRBJ2-2,TRBV19,CASSMVEAGELFF,TGTGCCAGTAGTATGGTGGAGGCCGGGGAGCTGTTTTTT
-,-,TRBJ2-1,TRBV7-9,CASSLASAQDSQFF,TGTGCCAGCAGCTTAGCCAGCGCCCAAGACTCTCAGTTCTTC
-,TRBD1,TRBJ1-4,TRBV2,CASKDRGLANEKLFF,TGTGCCAGCAAAGACAGGGGGCTGGCTAATGAAAAACTGTTTTTT
-,-,TRBJ2-7,TRBV19,CASSIQGPYEQYF,TGTGCCAGTAGTATTCAGGGCCCCTACGAGCAGTACTTC
once,-,TRBJ1-1,TRBV7-2,CASSSTQGNTEAFF,TGTGCCAGCAGCTCAACCCAGGGGAACACTGAAGCTTTCTTT
-,-,TRBJ2-7,TRBV20-1,CSASKGAYEQYF,TGCAGTGCTAGTAAGGGAGCCTACGAGCAGTACTTC
-,-,TRBJ1-3,TRBV18,CASSPTSAVGGNTIYF,TGTGCCAGCTCACCAACTTCAGCGGTTGGTGGAAACACCATATATTTT
-,TRBD1,TRBJ1-2,TRBV7-9,CASSLRDRGVYGYTF,TGTGCCAGCAGCTTAAGGGACAGGGGAGTGTATGGCTACACCTTC
few,-,TRBJ1-6,TRBV6-4,CAGGNSPLHF,TGTGCCGGGGGGAATTCACCCCTCCACTTT
-,TRBD1,TRBJ1-4,TRBV19,CASSMFQGGTANEKLFF,TGTGCCAGTAGTATGTTTCAGGGGGGGACGGCTAATGAAAAACTGTTTTTT
-,-,TRBJ1-5,TRBV2,CASSARTLSNQPQHF,TGTGCCAGCAGCGCCCGGACACTTAGCAATCAGCCCCAGCATTTT
-,TRBD1,TRBJ2-7,TRBV29-1,CSVEAGQGAEQYF,TGCAGCGTTGAGGCCGGACAGGGGGCCGAGCAGTACTTC
-,-,TRBJ2-7,TRBV10-1,CASSESREDEQYF,TGCGCCAGCAGTGAGTCGAGGGAAGACGAGCAGTACTTC
-,-,TRBJ1-4,TRBV30,CAWSVPLGGAAGEKLFF,TGTGCCTGGAGTGTCCCACTCGGAGGGGCGGCGGGGGAAAAACTGTTTTTT
medium-sized,TRBD1,TRBJ1-6,TRBV18,CASSITGDSNSPLHF,TGTGCCAGCTCGATTACAGGGGACTCCAATTCACCCCTCCACTTT
-,-,TRBJ2-1,TRBV5-1,CASSLFGGHNEQFF,TGCGCCAGCAGCTTGTTCGGCGGGCACAATGAGCAGTTCTTC
-,-,TRBJ2-7,TRBV19,CASSSADTTYEQYF,TGTGCCAGTAGCTCCGCCGACACAACCTACGAGCAGTACTTC
-,TRBD1,TRBJ2-7,TRBV24-1,CATSDKHRDRGPYEQYF,TGTGCCACCAGTGATAAGCACCGGGACAGGGGGCCCTACGAGCAGTACTTC
-,-,TRBJ2-5,TRBV6-4,CASSVEGRKETQYF,TGTGCCAGCAGTGTGGAGGGTCGGAAAGAGACCCAGTACTTC
-,TRBD2,TRBJ2-3,TRBV13,CASSLSLAGITDTQYF,TGTGCCAGCAGCTTAAGTCTAGCGGGGATCACAGATACGCAGTATTTT
-,-,TRBJ2-7,TRBV4-3,CASSQGSRDSYEQYF,TGCGCCAGCAGCCAAGGATCAAGGGACTCCTACGAGCAGTACTTC
-,TRBD2,TRBJ2-1,TRBV20-1,CSRTSVNEQFF,TGCAGCCGGACTAGCGTCAATGAGCAGTTCTTC
-,-,TRBJ2-2,TRBV2,CASSADPPGKLVGELFF,TGTGCCAGCAGTGCTGACCCACCGGGGAAGCTAGTGGGGGAGCTGTTTTTT
-,TRBD1,TRBJ1-1,TRBV19,CASSIDRGRDTEAFF,TGTGCCAGTAGTATCGACAGGGGAAGGGACACTGAAGCTTTCTTT
-,TRBD2,TRBJ2-2,TRBV27,CASTLGLAGTGELFF,TGTGCCAGCACCCTAGGACTAGCGGGCACCGGGGAGCTGTTTTTT
-,-,TRBJ2-3,TRBV19,CASREIDTDTQYF,TGTGCCAGTAGGGAGATAGACACAGATACGCAGTATTTT
-,-,TRBJ2-1,TRBV7-2,CASSWTEYNEQFF,TGTGCCAGTAGTTGGACGGAGTACAATGAGCAGTTCTTC
-,-,TRBJ2-7,TRBV7-2,CASSSRTYTYEQYF,TGTGCCAGCAGCTCACGGACATACACCTACGAGCAGTACTTC
-,-,TRBJ2-7,TRBV2,CASGRGPTYEQYF,TGTGCCAGCGGCAGGGGCCCGACCTACGAGCAGTACTTC
-,-,TRBJ2-5,TRBV14,CASSQDRGRWYQETQYF,TGTGCCAGCAGCCAAGATCGGGGCCGGTGGTACCAAGAGACCCAGTACTTC
-,-,TRBJ1-2,TRBV5-6,CASSLVGGYTF,TGTGCCAGCAGCTTGGTGGGAGGCTACACCTTC
-,-,TRBJ1-1,TRBV19,CASSNFEVEAFF,TGTGCCAGTAGTAATTTTGAGGTTGAAGCTTTCTTT
-,-,TRBJ1-3,TRBV7-9,CASSYVRGDGNTIYF,TGTGCCAGCAGCTACGTCCGGGGGGACGGAAACACCATATATTTT
-,TRBD1,TRBJ1-1,TRBV5-1,CASSWGTGTNTEAFF,TGCGCCAGCAGCTGGGGGACAGGGACGAACACTGAAGCTTTCTTT
-,-,TRBJ2-7,TRBV5-1,CASSLGRTVLSYEQYF,TGCGCCAGCAGCTTGGGGCGGACAGTCCTTAGCTACGAGCAGTACTTC